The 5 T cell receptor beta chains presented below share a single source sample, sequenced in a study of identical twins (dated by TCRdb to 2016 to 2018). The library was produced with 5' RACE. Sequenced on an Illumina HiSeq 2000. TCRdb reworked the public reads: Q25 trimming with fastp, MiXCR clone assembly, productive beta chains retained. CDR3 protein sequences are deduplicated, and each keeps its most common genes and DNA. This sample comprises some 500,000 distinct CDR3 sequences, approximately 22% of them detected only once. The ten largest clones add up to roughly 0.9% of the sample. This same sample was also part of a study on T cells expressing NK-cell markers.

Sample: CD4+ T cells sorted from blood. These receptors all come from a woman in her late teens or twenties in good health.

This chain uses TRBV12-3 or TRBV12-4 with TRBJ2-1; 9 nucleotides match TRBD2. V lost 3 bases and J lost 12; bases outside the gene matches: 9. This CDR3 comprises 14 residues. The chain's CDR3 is CASSLTAGGPSQFF. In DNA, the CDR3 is TGTGCCAGCAGTTTGACCGCGGGAGGGCCCTCGCAGTTCTTC.

CDR3 loop: CASSPVGGEEAFF. CDR3 in DNA: TGTGCCAGCAGCCCTGTTGGGGGCGAAGAAGCTTTCTTT. This chain uses TRBV7-3 with TRBJ1-1, with a tentative D call TRBD1 (6 bases). From germline, CDR1 is SGHTA and CDR2 FQGTGA. This CDR3 spans 13 amino acids. Trimming took off 5 bases at V and 8 bases at J, with 15 bases between the two ends.

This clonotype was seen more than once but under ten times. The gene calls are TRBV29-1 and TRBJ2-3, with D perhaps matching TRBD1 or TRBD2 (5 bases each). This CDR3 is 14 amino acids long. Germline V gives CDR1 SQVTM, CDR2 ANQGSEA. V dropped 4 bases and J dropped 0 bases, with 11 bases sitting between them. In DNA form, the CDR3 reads TGCAGCGTTGGAGGGGCCCCTAGCACAGATACGCAGTATTTT. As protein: CSVGGAPSTDTQYF.

CDR3 residues: CAIAGLAGLETQYF. The CDR3, as DNA: TGTGCCATCGCGGGGCTAGCGGGATTGGAGACCCAGTACTTC. The rearrangement uses TRBV10-3 and TRBJ2-5, with 9 bases that match TRBD2. The CDR3 has 14 residues. J gave up 5 bases and V 8 bases, and 9 bases lay outside the gene matches. Germline V gene sequence: CDR1 ENHRY, CDR2 SYGVKD.

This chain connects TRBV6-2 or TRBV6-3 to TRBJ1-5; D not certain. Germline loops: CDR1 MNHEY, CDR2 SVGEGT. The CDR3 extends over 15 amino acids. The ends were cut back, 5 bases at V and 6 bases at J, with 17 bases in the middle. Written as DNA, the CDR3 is TGTGCCAGCAGTCAAGACGGGAATCGTGGTCAGCCCCAGCATTTT. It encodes CASSQDGNRGQPQHF.